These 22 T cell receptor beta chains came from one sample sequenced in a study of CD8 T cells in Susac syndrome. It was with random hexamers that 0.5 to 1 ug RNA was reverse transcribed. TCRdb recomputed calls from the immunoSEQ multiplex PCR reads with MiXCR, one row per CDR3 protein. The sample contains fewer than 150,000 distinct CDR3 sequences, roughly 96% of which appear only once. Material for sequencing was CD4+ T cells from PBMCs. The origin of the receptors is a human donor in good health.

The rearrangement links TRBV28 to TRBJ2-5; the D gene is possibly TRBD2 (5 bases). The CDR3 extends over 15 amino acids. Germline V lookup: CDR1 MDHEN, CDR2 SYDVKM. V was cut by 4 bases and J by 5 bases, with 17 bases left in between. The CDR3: CASSSTGLQWETQYF. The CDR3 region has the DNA TGTGCCAGCAGTTCGACGGGGTTACAGTGGGAGACCCAGTACTTC.

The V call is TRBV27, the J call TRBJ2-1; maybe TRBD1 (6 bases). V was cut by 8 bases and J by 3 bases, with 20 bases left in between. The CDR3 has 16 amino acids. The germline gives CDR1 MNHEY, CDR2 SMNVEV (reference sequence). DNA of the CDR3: TGTGCCAGCTTAGCCCGCGGCAGGGGCGACTACAATGAGCAGTTCTTC. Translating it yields CASLARGRGDYNEQFF.

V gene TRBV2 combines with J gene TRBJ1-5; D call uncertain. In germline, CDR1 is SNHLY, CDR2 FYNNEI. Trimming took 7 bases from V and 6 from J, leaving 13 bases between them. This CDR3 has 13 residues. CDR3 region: CASTGYQVQPQHF. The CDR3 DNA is TGTGCCAGCACGGGGTACCAGGTTCAGCCCCAGCATTTT.

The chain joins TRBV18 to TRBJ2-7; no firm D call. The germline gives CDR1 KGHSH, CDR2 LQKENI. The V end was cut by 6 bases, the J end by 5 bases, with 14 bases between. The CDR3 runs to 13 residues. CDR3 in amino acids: CASSGFDPHEQYF. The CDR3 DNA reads TGTGCCAGCTCGGGGTTTGACCCTCACGAGCAGTACTTC.

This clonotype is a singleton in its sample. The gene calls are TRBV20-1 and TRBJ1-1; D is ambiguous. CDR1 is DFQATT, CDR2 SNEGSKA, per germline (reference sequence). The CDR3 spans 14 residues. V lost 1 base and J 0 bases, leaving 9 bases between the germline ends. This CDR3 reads CSARAQAMNTEAFF. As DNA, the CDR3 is TGCAGTGCTAGAGCCCAGGCCATGAACACTGAAGCTTTCTTT.

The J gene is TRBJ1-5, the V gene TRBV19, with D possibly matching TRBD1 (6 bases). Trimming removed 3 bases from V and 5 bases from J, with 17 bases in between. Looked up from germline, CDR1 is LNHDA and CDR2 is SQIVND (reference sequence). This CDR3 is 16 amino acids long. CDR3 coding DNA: TGTGCCAGTAGTATCCTTTCGACAGGCCGTTATCAGCCCCAGCATTTT. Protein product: CASSILSTGRYQPQHF.

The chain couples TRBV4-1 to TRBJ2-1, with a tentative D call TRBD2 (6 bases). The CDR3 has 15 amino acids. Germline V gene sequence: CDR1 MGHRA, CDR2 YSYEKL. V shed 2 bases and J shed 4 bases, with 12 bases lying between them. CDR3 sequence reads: CASSQRRDWYNEQFF. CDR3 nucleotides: TGCGCCAGCAGCCAAAGGCGGGATTGGTACAATGAGCAGTTCTTC.

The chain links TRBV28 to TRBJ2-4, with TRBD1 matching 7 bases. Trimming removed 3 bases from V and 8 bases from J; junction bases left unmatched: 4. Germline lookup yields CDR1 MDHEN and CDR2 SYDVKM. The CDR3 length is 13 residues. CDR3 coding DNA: TGTGCCAGCAGTTTCCAGGGGGTGGACATTCAGTACTTC. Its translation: CASSFQGVDIQYF.

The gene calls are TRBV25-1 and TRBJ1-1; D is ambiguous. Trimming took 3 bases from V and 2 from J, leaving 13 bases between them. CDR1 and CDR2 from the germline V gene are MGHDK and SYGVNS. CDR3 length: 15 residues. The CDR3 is CASSEGKWGNTEAFF. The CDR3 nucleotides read TGTGCCAGCAGTGAGGGAAAATGGGGAAACACTGAAGCTTTCTTT.

In nucleotides, the CDR3 is TGCGCCAGCAGTTCCCCGGCCCTAACAGGGTCGAGCGAGCAGTACTTC. Translation gives CASSSPALTGSSEQYF. This rearrangement joins TRBV23-1 to TRBJ2-7, with D possibly being TRBD1 (6 bases). TRBV23-1 is an ORF, with its function uncertain. V was clipped by 5 bases and J by 6 bases, with 23 bases between them. This CDR3 has 16 residues.

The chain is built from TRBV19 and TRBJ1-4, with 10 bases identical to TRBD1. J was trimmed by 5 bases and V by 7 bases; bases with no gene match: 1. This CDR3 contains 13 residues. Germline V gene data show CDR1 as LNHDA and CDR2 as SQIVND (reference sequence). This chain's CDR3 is CASMGQGNEKLFF. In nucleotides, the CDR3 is TGTGCCAGTATGGGACAGGGGAATGAAAAACTGTTTTTT. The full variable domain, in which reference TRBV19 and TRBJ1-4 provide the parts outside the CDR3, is DGGITQSPKYLFRKEGQNVTLSCEQNLNHDAMYWYRQDPGQGLRLIYYSQIVNDFQKGDIAEGYSVSREKKESFPLTVTSAQKNPTAFYLCASMGQGNEKLFFGSGTQLSVL.

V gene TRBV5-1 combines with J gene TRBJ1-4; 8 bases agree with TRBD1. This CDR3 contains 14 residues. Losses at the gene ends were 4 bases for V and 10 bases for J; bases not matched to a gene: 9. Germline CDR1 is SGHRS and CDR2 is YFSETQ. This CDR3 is CASSPDRADRKLFF. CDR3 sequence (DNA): TGCGCCAGCAGCCCGGACAGGGCTGACAGAAAACTGTTTTTT. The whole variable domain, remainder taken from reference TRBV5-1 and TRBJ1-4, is KAGVTQTPRYLIKTRGQQVTLSCSPISGHRSVSWYQQTPGQGLQFLFEYFSETQRNKGNFPGRFSGRQFSNSRSEMNVSTLELGDSALYLCASSPDRADRKLFFGSGTQLSVL.

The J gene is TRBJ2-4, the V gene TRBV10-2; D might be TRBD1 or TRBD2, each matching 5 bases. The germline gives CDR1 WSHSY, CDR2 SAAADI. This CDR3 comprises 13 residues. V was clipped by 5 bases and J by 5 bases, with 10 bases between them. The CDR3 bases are TGCGCCAGCAGTTGGGACGATGAAAACATTCAGTACTTC. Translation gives CASSWDDENIQYF.

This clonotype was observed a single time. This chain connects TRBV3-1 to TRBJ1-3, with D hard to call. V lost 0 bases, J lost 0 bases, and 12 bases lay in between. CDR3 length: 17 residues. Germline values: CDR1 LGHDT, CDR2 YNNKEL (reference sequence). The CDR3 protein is CASSQDLSLSSGNTIYF. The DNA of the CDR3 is TGTGCCAGCAGCCAAGATTTGAGTCTGAGCTCTGGAAACACCATATATTTT.

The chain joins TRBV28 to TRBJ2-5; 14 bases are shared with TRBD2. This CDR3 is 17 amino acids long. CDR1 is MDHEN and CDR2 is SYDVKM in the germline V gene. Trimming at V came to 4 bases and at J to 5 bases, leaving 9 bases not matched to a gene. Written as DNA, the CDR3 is TGTGCCAGCAGTTCCAGCCGACTAGCGGGAGGGGGGGAGACCCAGTACTTC. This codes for CASSSSRLAGGGETQYF.

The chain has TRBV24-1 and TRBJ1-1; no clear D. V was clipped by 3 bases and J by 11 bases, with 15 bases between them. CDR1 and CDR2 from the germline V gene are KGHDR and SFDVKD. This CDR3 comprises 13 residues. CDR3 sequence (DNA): TGTGCCACCAGTGATGAGCCGGGTCTAAACGCTTTCTTT. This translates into CATSDEPGLNAFF.

In DNA form, the CDR3 reads TGTGCCAGCAGCCGGGCTAGCGGGAGGGCCTCATACAATGAGCAGTTCTTC. Translated: CASSRASGRASYNEQFF. The rearrangement joins TRBV7-2 to TRBJ2-1; 12 bases are a match to TRBD2. V gave up 5 bases and J gave up 4 bases; unmatched junction bases: 9. CDR1 and CDR2 (germline): SGHTA, FQGNSA. The CDR3 length is 17 residues.

The CDR3 sequence: CASSFLENEQFF. Here the CDR3 DNA reads TGTGCCAGCAGTTTCCTAGAGAATGAGCAGTTCTTC. The chain carries TRBV12-3 or TRBV12-4 and TRBJ2-1, with no clear D. The CDR3 is made up of 12 amino acids. Trimming cost V 3 bases and J 7 bases, with 7 bases left between them.

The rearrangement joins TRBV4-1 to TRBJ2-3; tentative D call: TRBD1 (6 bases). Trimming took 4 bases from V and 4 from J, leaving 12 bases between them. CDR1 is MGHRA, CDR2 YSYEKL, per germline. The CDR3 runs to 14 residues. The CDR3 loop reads CASSPGDPSDTQYF. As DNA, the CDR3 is TGCGCCAGCAGCCCAGGGGATCCATCAGATACGCAGTATTTT.

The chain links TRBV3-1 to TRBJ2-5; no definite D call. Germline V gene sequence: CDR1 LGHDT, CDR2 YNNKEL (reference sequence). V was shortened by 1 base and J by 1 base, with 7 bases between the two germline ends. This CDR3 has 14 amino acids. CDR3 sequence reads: CASSQVERQETQYF. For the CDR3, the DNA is TGTGCCAGCAGCCAAGTAGAGCGCCAAGAGACCCAGTACTTC.

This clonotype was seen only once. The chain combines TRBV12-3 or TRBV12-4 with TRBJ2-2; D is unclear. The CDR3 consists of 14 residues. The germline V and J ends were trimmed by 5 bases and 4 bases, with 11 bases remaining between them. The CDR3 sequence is CASSAALSTGELFF. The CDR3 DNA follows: TGTGCCAGCAGTGCAGCCCTGAGCACCGGGGAGCTGTTTTTT.

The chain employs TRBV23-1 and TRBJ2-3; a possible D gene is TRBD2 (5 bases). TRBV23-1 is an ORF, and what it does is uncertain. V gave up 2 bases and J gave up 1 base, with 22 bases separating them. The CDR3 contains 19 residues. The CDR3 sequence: CASSQNRSSGGGRTDTQYF. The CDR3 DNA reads TGCGCCAGCAGTCAAAACCGGTCAAGCGGAGGAGGTCGCACAGATACGCAGTATTTT.